A selection of T cell receptor beta chains follows, all from one sample in a study of cytomegalovirus exposure and HLA in healthy donors. The table came from immunoSEQ multiplex PCR; TCRdb's copy has only in-frame clones and leaves some out. Among hundreds of thousands of clones, about 90% were seen once, and the ten largest hold around 1.3%. The sequencing sample was made of PBMCs. The receptors stem from a woman aged 25 to 39 in good health and CMV-seropositive. The CDR3 runs from the conserved cysteine through the conserved F or W. A D gene is named only where the DNA matches it firmly. Size values are once, few and many counts, or a class for expanded clones, and some rows have none.

TRBV27	16	.	TRBD1	TRBJ2-6	CASSLGRGSGANVLTF	TGTGCCAGCAGTTTAGGCAGGGGGTCTGGGGCCAACGTCCTGACTTTC
TRBV9	15	.	.	TRBJ2-1	CASSGPSGSWDEQFF	TGTGCCAGCAGCGGACCGTCGGGGAGTTGGGATGAGCAGTTCTTC
TRBV25-1	14	once	.	TRBJ2-7	CASSTGYSSYEQYF	TGTGCCAGCAGCACAGGGTATAGCTCCTACGAGCAGTACTTC
TRBV4-2	16	.	TRBD2	TRBJ2-7	CASSREERGGDYEQYF	TGTGCCAGCAGCCGCGAGGAGAGGGGAGGGGACTACGAGCAGTACTTC
TRBV6-5	15	.	TRBD1	TRBJ1-2	CASSYSSTGSYGYTF	TGTGCCAGCAGTTACTCTTCGACAGGGAGCTATGGCTACACCTTC
TRBV4-2	16	.	.	TRBJ2-1	CASSVTFTVIYNEQFF	TGTGCCAGCAGCGTAACCTTTACGGTAATTTACAATGAGCAGTTCTTC
TRBV27	15	.	TRBD2	TRBJ2-7	CASSLSGTSNYEQYF	TGTGCCAGCAGTCTATCCGGGACTAGCAACTACGAGCAGTACTTC
TRBV7-9	13	.	.	TRBJ1-5	CASSLVPGQPQHF	TGTGCCAGCAGCTTAGTTCCAGGTCAGCCCCAGCATTTT
TRBV5-1	18	.	TRBD2	TRBJ2-2	CASSLGQLAGVKTGELFF	TGCGCCAGCAGCTTGGGACAACTAGCGGGAGTGAAAACCGGGGAGCTGTTTTTT
TRBV28	14	once	TRBD1	TRBJ1-1	CASRETGGSGEAFF	TGTGCCAGCAGAGAAACAGGGGGCAGTGGTGAAGCTTTCTTT
TRBV6-5	15	.	TRBD1	TRBJ1-2	CASRSLLGTAYGYTF	TGTGCCAGCAGAAGCCTCCTTGGGACAGCCTATGGCTACACCTTC